Following are 21 T cell receptor beta chains from one sample sequenced in a study of blood T cell repertoires in COVID-19. Here immunoSEQ multiplex PCR was the method, and the copy in TCRdb shows in-frame clones only, minus some. The data contain 300,000 or so clones, about nine tenths of them singletons. What was sequenced was peripheral blood. These receptors originate from a woman in her thirties with COVID-19, enrolled during active disease.

The chain links TRBV29-1 to TRBJ1-4; 7 bases line up with TRBD1. This CDR3 comprises 11 residues. The V segment lost 7 bases and the J segment 6 bases; nucleotides outside the gene matches: 2. Germline-derived CDR1 and CDR2 are SQVTM and ANQGSEA. In DNA, the CDR3 is TGCAGCGGTGGGACAGATGAAAAACTGTTTTTT. Its protein product is CSGGTDEKLFF.

The V call is TRBV5-1, the J call TRBJ2-7; 7 bases are shared with TRBD2. CDR3 length: 15 residues. J gave up 2 bases and V 3 bases, and 8 bases lay outside the gene matches. Germline V gene lookup returns CDR1 SGHRS and CDR2 YFSETQ. The CDR3 DNA reads TGCGCCAGCAGCTCCGGCAGGGCGGGAGCCTACGAGCAGTACTTC. Protein product: CASSSGRAGAYEQYF. The complete variable domain, with remaining parts taken from reference TRBV5-1 and TRBJ2-7, reads KAGVTQTPRYLIKTRGQQVTLSCSPISGHRSVSWYQQTPGQGLQFLFEYFSETQRNKGNFPGRFSGRQFSNSRSEMNVSTLELGDSALYLCASSSGRAGAYEQYFGPGTRLTVT.

The chain combines TRBV7-9 with TRBJ1-4; no firm D call. Germline CDR1 is SEHNR and CDR2 is FQNEAQ (reference sequence). This CDR3 contains 15 residues. The V end was cut by 6 bases, the J end by 3 bases, with 14 bases between. This CDR3 is CASRPPLESNEKLFF. The CDR3 region has the DNA TGTGCCAGCAGGCCACCCCTCGAGTCTAATGAAAAACTGTTTTTT.

This clone was counted once. The CDR3 spells CASSLGGPQYF. In DNA, the CDR3 is TGTGCCAGCAGCTTAGGGGGGCCCCAGTACTTC. The V and J genes are TRBV11-2 and TRBJ2-7; tentative D call: TRBD1 (6 bases). Germline V gene lookup returns CDR1 SGHAT and CDR2 FQNNGV. V lost 1 base and J lost 10, with 8 bases in between. This CDR3 region has 11 residues.

The rearrangement joins TRBV20-1 to TRBJ2-5; 10 bases agree with TRBD2. CDR1 is DFQATT, CDR2 SNEGSKA, per germline (reference sequence). The CDR3 is 18 residues long. The J segment lost 2 bases and the V segment lost 3 bases, leaving 15 bases of the junction unmatched. The CDR3 sequence is CSASLGASGSGGQETQYF. CDR3 nucleotides: TGCAGTGCTAGTTTAGGAGCTAGCGGGAGTGGGGGACAAGAGACCCAGTACTTC.

The CDR3 here is CASSFGLPPYNEQFF. The CDR3 coding sequence is TGTGCCAGCAGCTTCGGACTCCCCCCTTACAATGAGCAGTTCTTC. The V gene is TRBV7-3, the J gene TRBJ2-1; D might be TRBD2 (5 bases). The germline V gene has CDR1 SGHTA and CDR2 FQGTGA. The CDR3 consists of 15 residues. V was pared by 3 bases and J by 4 bases, with 13 bases between.

This chain joins TRBV19 and TRBJ1-1; no reliable D call. V was trimmed by 4 bases and J by 4 bases, leaving 13 bases between them. Looked up from germline, CDR1 is LNHDA and CDR2 is SQIVND (reference sequence). The CDR3 has 14 residues. The DNA for the CDR3 is TGTGCCAGTAGTACAGGAACAGAGCCCACTGAAGCTTTCTTT. Its protein is CASSTGTEPTEAFF.

The chain uses TRBV12-3 or TRBV12-4 and TRBJ1-1; D unresolved. The CDR3 loop spans 13 amino acids. Trimming removed 2 bases at V and 7 bases at J, with 11 bases between. The CDR3 bases are TGTGCCAGCAGTTTAATTCGCGGGAGTGAAGCTTTCTTT. It encodes CASSLIRGSEAFF.

The rearrangement joins TRBV28 to TRBJ2-5; TRBD2 is a possible D gene (6 bases). The CDR3 has 18 amino acids. V shed 5 bases and J shed 5 bases, with 27 bases lying between them. Germline V gene data show CDR1 as MDHEN and CDR2 as SYDVKM. CDR3 bases: TGTGCCAGCAGTCCCCTTAAACCGGGACTCGATTTGTTGGAGACCCAGTACTTC. It specifies CASSPLKPGLDLLETQYF.

On this clone itself: The junction shows a germline mismatch at one end, possibly a read error. DNA of the CDR3: TGTGCCAGCAGTTTTTCCCCTACTAGCGGGGGACCCCATTTT. Protein sequence: CASSFSPTSGGPHF. The gene calls are TRBV27 and TRBJ2-3, with 11 positions matching TRBD2. Germline V gene sequence: CDR1 MNHEY, CDR2 SMNVEV (reference sequence). The CDR3 length is 14 residues.

V usage is TRBV19 and J usage is TRBJ2-7; D is possibly TRBD1 (5 bases). The CDR3 totals 13 residues. Germline assignment: CDR1 LNHDA and CDR2 SQIVND (reference sequence). Trimming left V 5 bases short and J 5 bases short, with 13 bases between. CDR3: CASSWGGDDEQYF. The CDR3 nucleotides are TGTGCCAGTAGTTGGGGCGGAGACGACGAGCAGTACTTC.

CDR3 in DNA: TGTGCCAGCAGCTTAGGGCGACAGAAAAGCAATCAGCCCCAGCATTTT. Translation: CASSLGRQKSNQPQHF. V usage is TRBV7-6 and J usage is TRBJ1-5; D possibly corresponds to TRBD1 (5 bases). Trimming cost V 1 base and J 1 base, with 11 bases left between them. Looked up from germline, CDR1 is SGHVS and CDR2 is FNYEAQ. This CDR3 has 16 amino acids.

This rearrangement joins TRBV6-1 to TRBJ1-1; D ambiguous. This CDR3 comprises 14 residues. Germline CDR1 and CDR2: MNHNS and SASEGT. The V end lost 1 base, the J end lost 3 bases, and 9 bases lay between the germline ends. In nucleotides, the CDR3 is TGTGCCAGCAGTGAAGGCTTGAGGTACACTGAAGCTTTCTTT. This translates into CASSEGLRYTEAFF.

This clone was seen a single time. This rearrangement joins TRBV27 to TRBJ2-6; D gene uncertain. Germline-derived CDR1 and CDR2 are MNHEY and SMNVEV (reference sequence). The germline V and J ends were trimmed by 5 bases and 12 bases, with 2 bases remaining between them. The CDR3 loop spans 9 amino acids. Written as DNA, the CDR3 is TGTGCCAGCAGTCGCGTCCTGACTTTC. It translates to CASSRVLTF.

The chain employs TRBV7-9 and TRBJ1-1; 8 nucleotides match TRBD1. The CDR3 consists of 15 residues. Trimming took 5 bases from V and 0 from J; bases not matched to a gene: 5. The germline CDR1 and CDR2 sequences are SEHNR and FQNEAQ (reference sequence). The CDR3 here is CASSLQGAVNTEAFF. The CDR3 DNA reads TGTGCCAGCAGCCTTCAGGGGGCGGTGAACACTGAAGCTTTCTTT.

The chain couples TRBV6-8 to TRBJ2-4; the match to TRBD2 covers 13 bases. Germline V gives CDR1 MNHGY, CDR2 SAAAGT. The length of the CDR3 is 19 residues. The V and J ends lost 2 bases and 1 base, in that order; junction bases with no gene match: 8. CDR3 region: CASSYRGLAGLGAKNIQYF. CDR3 bases: TGTGCCAGCAGTTACCGGGGACTAGCGGGATTGGGGGCCAAAAACATTCAGTACTTC.

The V and J genes are TRBV10-3 and TRBJ1-2, with unresolved D. Trimming took off 4 bases at V and 5 bases at J, with 14 bases between the two ends. The CDR3 has 14 amino acids. Germline CDR1 ENHRY, CDR2 SYGVKD. In DNA, the CDR3 is TGTGCCATCAGTGCTCCGTGGCGGAAATATGGCTACACCTTC. Translated, it gives CAISAPWRKYGYTF.

This clone was detected once. V and J are TRBV7-2 and TRBJ2-3; possible D gene TRBD2, 5 bases. V was shortened by 1 base and J by 4 bases, with 12 bases between the two germline ends. The CDR3 loop spans 15 amino acids. CDR1 SGHTA and CDR2 FQGNSA come from the germline V gene. The CDR3 here is CASSLVGSSADTQYF. CDR3 sequence (DNA): TGTGCCAGCAGCTTAGTGGGGAGTAGTGCAGATACGCAGTATTTT.

V gene TRBV18 combines with J gene TRBJ1-5, with 8 bases matching TRBD1. The CDR3 totals 14 residues. The germline V gene encodes CDR1 KGHSH and CDR2 LQKENI. J gave up 6 bases and V 4 bases, and 5 bases lay outside the gene matches. The CDR3: CASSRGQGGQPQHF. The CDR3 coding sequence is TGTGCCAGCTCACGAGGACAGGGAGGTCAGCCCCAGCATTTT.

The rearrangement uses TRBV2 and TRBJ1-5; the match to TRBD1 covers 7 bases. This CDR3 spans 15 amino acids. Trimming cost V 5 bases and J 3 bases; bases outside gene matches: 7. CDR1 and CDR2 from the germline V gene are SNHLY and FYNNEI. The DNA of the CDR3 is TGTGCCAGCAGTCAAACAGGGGTCTACAATCAGCCCCAGCATTTT. Protein sequence: CASSQTGVYNQPQHF.

CDR3 sequence reads: CAISGAGGSSGNTIYF. The CDR3 nucleotides read TGTGCCATCAGTGGGGCAGGTGGAAGCTCTGGAAACACCATATATTTT. This chain joins TRBV10-3 and TRBJ1-3; D not certain. V lost 4 bases and J 0 bases, leaving 13 bases between the germline ends. The germline V gene encodes CDR1 ENHRY and CDR2 SYGVKD. The length of the CDR3 is 16 residues.